This TCR beta chain was captured by sequencing in a study of blood T cell repertoires in COVID-19. The protocol was immunoSEQ multiplex PCR, while the TCRdb copy is restricted to in-frame clones and leaves out a portion. This table has 130,000 to 150,000 clones, over 85% appearing once. CDR1 and CDR2 (germline): MNHNY, SVGAGI (reference sequence). V shed 0 bases and J shed 3 bases, with 15 bases lying between them. The CDR3 runs 16 residues. This TCR was recovered from a human donor in a cohort sampled during active COVID-19. This chain uses TRBV6-6 with TRBJ2-7; no definite D call. The sample taken for sequencing was peripheral blood. CDR3: CASSYSIQPARYEQYF. The CDR3 DNA sequence: TGTGCCAGCAGTTACTCGATACAGCCGGCCCGCTACGAGCAGTACTTC.